These 18 T cell receptor beta chains came from one sample sequenced in a study of post-analysis software for immune sequencing data. Study findings and constraints: Elevated frequency relative to controls characterized a handful of TRBV segments in patients, TRBV5-6, TRBV5-1 and TRBV20-1 among them.

Unique molecular identifiers were built into the TCR beta cDNA libraries. TCRdb fed the PCR reads into MiXCR, producing one record per CDR3 protein. The sample has about 820,000 distinct CDR3 sequences, about 57% seen once. Antigens of these TCRs are unknown. Source material: blood. These receptors all stem from a girl between 5 and 17 years old with multiple sclerosis.

Comment on this clonotype: Relative to the germline gene, one junction end is altered; a read error may explain this. The J gene is TRBJ2-7, the V gene TRBV7-7, with 7 bases identical to TRBD2. This CDR3 region has 14 residues. From germline, CDR1 is SSHAT and CDR2 FNYEAQ (reference sequence). DNA for the CDR3: TGTGCTAGCAGCTTACCCGGACTAGTAAGCGAGCAGTACTTC. Its protein product is CASSLPGLVSEQYF.

The genes are TRBV2 and TRBJ1-2; no clear D. Germline-derived CDR1 and CDR2 are SNHLY and FYNNEI. V was trimmed by 2 bases and J by 8 bases, leaving 12 bases between them. CDR3 size: 13 residues. This chain's CDR3 is CASSEWGSRGYTF. CDR3 bases: TGTGCCAGCAGTGAATGGGGAAGCCGCGGCTACACCTTC.

V usage is TRBV7-8 and J usage is TRBJ2-7, with D maybe TRBD2 (8 bases). Germline V gene data show CDR1 as SGHVS and CDR2 as FQNEAQ. The germline V and J ends were trimmed by 5 bases and 0 bases, with 23 bases remaining between them. The CDR3 sequence is 18 residues long. CDR3 in amino acids: CASSPQGLAGTTSYEQYF. CDR3 nucleotide sequence: TGTGCCAGCAGCCCACAGGGGTTAGCGGGGACGACCTCCTACGAGCAGTACTTC.

The CDR3, as DNA: TGCAGTGCTGAGAAGACAGTATACAATGAGCAGTTCTTC. It yields the protein CSAEKTVYNEQFF. The rearrangement joins TRBV20-1 to TRBJ2-1; weak D call: TRBD1 (5 bases). The V gene's germline CDR1 is DFQATT and CDR2 SNEGSKA (reference sequence). V lost 5 bases and J 4 bases, leaving 12 bases between the germline ends. The CDR3 length is 13 residues.

The chain joins TRBV7-8 to TRBJ1-5; the match to TRBD1 covers 11 bases. V gave up 4 bases and J gave up 3 bases; unmatched junction bases: 5. In germline, CDR1 is SGHVS, CDR2 FQNEAQ. This CDR3 contains 16 residues. For the CDR3, the DNA is TGTGCCAGCAGCTCCCGGGACAGGGGGGCCAATCAGCCCCAGCATTTT. Translation gives CASSSRDRGANQPQHF.

Only a few counts were recorded for this clonotype. This chain connects TRBV9 to TRBJ2-6; unclear D gene. V gave up 4 bases and J gave up 0 bases, with 14 bases separating them. This CDR3 has 17 amino acids. Germline CDR1 is SGDLS and CDR2 is YYNGEE. In nucleotides, the CDR3 is TGTGCCAGCAGCCTCGCCCCCCCGGGCTCTGGGGCCAACGTCCTGACTTTC. It specifies CASSLAPPGSGANVLTF.

The chain employs TRBV4-1 and TRBJ2-5; D gene unclear. V dropped 0 bases and J dropped 5 bases, with 13 bases sitting between them. The germline CDR1 and CDR2 sequences are MGHRA and YSYEKL. The CDR3 is made up of 15 amino acids. This CDR3 is CASSQEGWPMETQYF. The CDR3 nucleotides read TGCGCCAGCAGCCAAGAAGGCTGGCCGATGGAGACCCAGTACTTC.

This clonotype turned up a few times. The rearrangement uses TRBV29-1 and TRBJ2-1; 7 bases fit TRBD1. The CDR3 is made up of 14 amino acids. CDR1 and CDR2 from the germline V gene are SQVTM and ANQGSEA. The V segment lost 5 bases and the J segment 1 base; nucleotides outside the gene matches: 5. The CDR3 bases are TGCAGCGTTAGGGGACAGTATTCCTACAATGAGCAGTTCTTC. This gives the protein CSVRGQYSYNEQFF.

The chain recombines TRBV3-1 with TRBJ2-5, with D uncertain. V was shortened by 1 base and J by 4 bases, with 10 bases between the two germline ends. The germline gives CDR1 LGHDT, CDR2 YNNKEL (reference sequence). The CDR3 length is 14 residues. The CDR3 DNA reads as TGTGCCAGCAGCCAAGTTAGAGGCACAGAGACCCAGTACTTC. Translating it yields CASSQVRGTETQYF.

The chain joins TRBV15 to TRBJ2-7; the D gene is possibly TRBD1 (5 bases). The CDR3 length is 16 residues. Per the germline V gene, CDR1 is LNHNV and CDR2 is YYDKDF (reference sequence). Deletions cut 1 base from V and 3 bases from J, with 16 bases between. This CDR3 is CATSRAFQGSNYEQYF. The CDR3 coding sequence is TGTGCCACCAGCAGAGCTTTTCAGGGATCAAACTACGAGCAGTACTTC.

The rearrangement uses TRBV7-9 and TRBJ2-3, with D perhaps matching TRBD1 (6 bases). Deletions cut 4 bases from V and 0 bases from J, with 23 bases between. Germline values: CDR1 SEHNR, CDR2 FQNEAQ (reference sequence). This CDR3 spans 19 amino acids. This CDR3 reads CASSSGRQGKTPSTDTQYF. The CDR3 DNA is TGTGCCAGCAGCTCCGGCCGTCAGGGGAAGACCCCTAGCACAGATACGCAGTATTTT.

This clonotype was found a few times. V gene TRBV6-6 combines with J gene TRBJ1-2, with 7 bases aligning to TRBD1. The germline gives CDR1 MNHNY, CDR2 SVGAGI (reference sequence). After removal of 6 bases from V and 7 bases from J, the junction contained 11 bases not matched to a gene. CDR3 size: 14 residues. CDR3 in amino acids: CASSLGQVVGGYTF. In DNA, the CDR3 is TGTGCCAGCAGCCTCGGACAGGTTGTGGGTGGCTACACCTTC.

J is TRBJ1-1 and V is TRBV6-1, with 7 bases matching TRBD1. Germline CDR1 MNHNS, CDR2 SASEGT. This CDR3 has 15 amino acids. After removal of 0 bases from V and 2 bases from J, the junction contained 3 bases not matched to a gene. The CDR3 sequence: CASSEATGINTEAFF. Here the CDR3 DNA reads TGTGCCAGCAGTGAAGCGACAGGGATAAACACTGAAGCTTTCTTT.

This clonotype has a handful of counts. This chain connects TRBV5-1 to TRBJ2-4; D is undetermined. Near its end, the DNA agrees better with TRBJ2-7, so the J call may be wrong. The CDR3 has 13 amino acids. Germline-derived CDR1 and CDR2 are SGHRS and YFSETQ. CDR3 sequence reads: CASSLGVVYEQYF. CDR3 sequence (DNA): TGCGCCAGCAGCTTGGGTGTGGTCTACGAGCAGTACTTC.

This clonotype appeared once. This chain links TRBV5-1 with TRBJ2-7; D uncertain. Between the trimmed V and J ends, which lost 0 bases and 0 bases, there was a span of 19 bases. The CDR3 runs 18 residues. Germline CDR1 is SGHRS and CDR2 is YFSETQ. CDR3 nucleotides: TGCGCCAGCAGCTTGGCCCCGGAAGGAGTATGGAGCTCCTACGAGCAGTACTTC. Its translation is CASSLAPEGVWSSYEQYF.

This clonotype was detected a few times. J is TRBJ1-6 and V is TRBV20-1; TRBD1 matches 9 bases. The germline V gene encodes CDR1 DFQATT and CDR2 SNEGSKA (reference sequence). V was clipped by 3 bases and J by 9 bases; unmatched bases: 9. The CDR3 consists of 15 residues. In DNA form, the CDR3 reads TGCAGTGCTAGTGATACCGGGACAGGGAGTTCACCCCTCCACTTT. Protein product: CSASDTGTGSSPLHF.

The J gene is TRBJ1-1, the V gene TRBV20-1; weak D call: TRBD1 (5 bases). This CDR3 contains 13 residues. Per germline, CDR1 DFQATT and CDR2 SNEGSKA (reference sequence). Trimming left V 3 bases short and J 11 bases short, with 19 bases between. The CDR3 sequence is CSARGPPAINAFF. CDR3 bases: TGCAGTGCTAGGGGACCCCCTGCCATTAATGCTTTCTTT.

V gene TRBV27 combines with J gene TRBJ2-7; 9 positions agree with TRBD1. The ends lost 6 bases at V and 12 bases at J; junction bases unmatched: 9. The germline CDR1 and CDR2 sequences are MNHEY and SMNVEV (reference sequence). The CDR3 runs 12 residues. The CDR3 sequence is CASRTLGTGRYF. The CDR3 DNA reads TGTGCCAGCAGGACCCTCGGGACAGGGAGGTACTTC.